This T cell receptor beta chain was recorded in a study of response to subunit inactivated influenza vaccine. TCRdb re-derived calls from the RT-PCR reads in MiXCR, one entry per CDR3 protein. The sample lists roughly 620,000 distinct CDR3 sequences, about 11% seen once, with about 10% in the top ten. The table lists this clonotype with a few counts. The CDR3 spans 20 residues. The V end was cut by 0 bases, the J end by 1 base, with 24 bases between. Germline V CDR1 and CDR2: MNHEY, SVGEGT. These data also featured in a second study, about T cells expressing NK-cell markers. As reported in that work: What made the TCR beta cDNA was 5'RACE template switching with UMIs. It was sorted CD3+CD56-NKG2C+, CD3+CD56+NKG2C- and CD3+CD56+NKG2C+ T cells that provided the TCR beta repertoires. T cells sorted in several experiments were restricted to alpha-beta TCR T cells by an anti-gamma-delta TCR antibody.

The source material was PBMCs from blood, sampled on the day of vaccination. The sequence was obtained from a man over 45 who received an inactivated influenza vaccine. The gene calls are TRBV6-2 or TRBV6-3 and TRBJ2-5; tentatively, D is TRBD1 (6 bases). CDR3: CASSYSYEYPGQIVQETQYF. The CDR3 nucleotides are TGTGCCAGCAGTTACTCTTATGAATACCCGGGACAAATAGTCCAAGAGACCCAGTACTTC.